This is a list of T cell receptor beta chains from one sample in a study of blood T cell repertoires in COVID-19. Assay: immunoSEQ multiplex PCR; the TCRdb copy retains only in-frame clones and omits some. This sample carries around 300,000 clones, approximately 82% of them seen once, and the ten largest clones take about 3%. The sample consisted of peripheral blood. Receptors originate from a man aged 25 to 40 with active or convalescent COVID-19. Each CDR3 is given with its conserved first and last residue. The D gene is left open where the match is weak. Where a row states a size, it is once, few, many or the class of an expanded clone; other rows omit it.

.	.	TRBJ2-7	TRBV7-9	CASSLRGAGNHEQYF	TGTGCCAGCAGCTTACGTGGGGCGGGGAACCACGAGCAGTACTTC
many	TRBD2	TRBJ2-7	TRBV2	CASSWTSGTHEQYF	TGTGCCAGCAGTTGGACTAGCGGGACCCACGAGCAGTACTTC
.	.	TRBJ2-7	TRBV5-1	CASSLTGSSYEQYF	TGCGCCAGCAGCTTGACAGGGAGCTCCTACGAGCAGTACTTC
.	.	TRBJ2-5	TRBV7-2	CASSLGHRGETQYF	TGTGCCAGCAGCTTAGGCCATCGGGGAGAGACCCAGTACTTC
.	.	TRBJ2-7	TRBV11-2	CASSLEGVRSTYEQYF	TGTGCCAGCAGCCTCGAGGGGGTTCGTTCGACCTACGAGCAGTACTTC
.	.	TRBJ1-5	TRBV7-9	CASSLRRDSNQPQHF	TGTGCCAGCAGCTTAAGACGGGATAGCAATCAGCCCCAGCATTTT
.	TRBD1	TRBJ2-7	TRBV6-2/TRBV6-3	CASSYGQGAYEQYF	TGTGCCAGCAGTTACGGACAGGGAGCCTACGAGCAGTACTTC
.	TRBD2	TRBJ2-3	TRBV24-1	CATSDLSGRPFSTDTQYF	TGTGCCACCAGTGATCTTAGCGGGAGGCCCTTTTCCACAGATACGCAGTATTTT
once	TRBD1	TRBJ2-7	TRBV11-3	CASARQGSSYEQYF	TGTGCCAGCGCCCGACAGGGGAGCTCCTACGAGCAGTACTTC
.	.	TRBJ2-3	TRBV28	CASRSPGTDTQYF	TGTGCCAGCAGGTCTCCGGGCACAGATACGCAGTATTTT
few	.	TRBJ2-7	TRBV30	CAYTGTSYEQYF	TGTGCCTATACCGGGACTTCGTACGAGCAGTACTTC
.	.	TRBJ2-1	TRBV7-2	CASRSQGQTGQFF	TGTGCCAGCAGATCACAGGGCCAAACTGGGCAGTTCTTC
.	TRBD1	TRBJ2-1	TRBV28	CASSGQGYNEQFF	TGTGCCAGCAGTGGACAGGGCTACAATGAGCAGTTCTTC
.	.	TRBJ1-1	TRBV9	CASSVAGTWTEAFF	TGTGCCAGCAGCGTAGCCGGGACTTGGACTGAAGCTTTCTTT
.	.	TRBJ2-7	TRBV6-4	CASSGSHFYEQYF	TGTGCCAGCAGCGGGTCTCACTTTTACGAGCAGTACTTC
.	TRBD1	TRBJ1-1	TRBV7-3	CASSLSPGQGYPEAFF	TGTGCCAGCAGCTTATCACCGGGACAGGGGTACCCTGAAGCTTTCTTT
.	TRBD1	TRBJ1-4	TRBV10-3	CAISEGTGSNEKLFF	TGTGCCATCAGTGAGGGGACAGGGTCTAATGAAAAACTGTTTTTT
.	TRBD2	TRBJ2-7	TRBV4-3	CASSQDGGLSYEQYF	TGCGCCAGCAGCCAAGACGGGGGGTTGTCCTACGAGCAGTACTTC
.	TRBD1	TRBJ1-3	TRBV2	CASRATGIGNTIYF	TGTGCCAGCAGAGCGACAGGGATTGGAAACACCATATATTTT
.	.	TRBJ1-4	TRBV29-1	CSAVSGNEKLFF	TGCAGCGCTGTTTCGGGTAATGAAAAACTGTTTTTT
.	TRBD2	TRBJ2-2	TRBV18	CASSPRPAGNTGELFF	TGTGCCAGCTCACCACGTCCAGCGGGAAACACCGGGGAGCTGTTTTTT
.	TRBD2	TRBJ2-7	TRBV13	CASSSPSGSREQYF	TGTGCCAGCAGCTCCCCCAGCGGGAGTAGAGAGCAGTACTTC
.	.	TRBJ2-1	TRBV29-1	CSVVRTTGEQFF	TGCAGCGTTGTGAGGACTACGGGTGAGCAGTTCTTC
.	.	TRBJ2-1	TRBV19	CASRRRGGHNEQFF	TGTGCCAGTAGACGGAGAGGGGGTCACAATGAGCAGTTCTTC
once	.	TRBJ2-1	TRBV30	CAWSSGLALSEQFF	TGTGCCTGGAGTAGTGGGCTAGCGCTTTCTGAGCAGTTCTTC
.	.	TRBJ1-2	TRBV6-4	CASSDSNGVGGYTF	TGTGCCAGCAGTGACTCGAACGGAGTTGGGGGCTACACCTTC
few	.	TRBJ2-7	TRBV12-3/TRBV12-4	CASGTRDEQYF	TGTGCCAGCGGAACTAGGGACGAGCAGTACTTC
.	TRBD1	TRBJ2-7	TRBV5-1	CASRGDRVGEQYF	TGCGCCAGCCGGGGGGACAGGGTGGGCGAGCAGTACTTC
few	.	TRBJ1-2	TRBV28	CASSLSSNYGYTF	TGTGCCAGCAGTTTGTCATCTAACTATGGCTACACCTTC
.	TRBD2	TRBJ2-1	TRBV2	CASRPTSGANEQFF	TGTGCCAGCCGGCCGACTAGCGGGGCCAATGAGCAGTTCTTC
.	TRBD2	TRBJ2-7	TRBV19	CASSHSGRPSSYEQYF	TGTGCCAGTAGTCATAGCGGGAGGCCCAGCTCCTACGAGCAGTACTTC
.	.	TRBJ2-7	TRBV29-1	CSVEDPDSRQQYF	TGCAGCGTTGAAGATCCGGACAGTAGACAGCAGTACTTC
.	TRBD1	TRBJ1-4	TRBV11-2	CASSSQGVRTGLNEKLFF	TGTGCCAGCAGCTCACAGGGGGTCAGGACAGGTCTTAATGAAAAACTGTTTTTT
few	TRBD1	TRBJ1-2	TRBV19	CASSIGRGLTNYGYTF	TGTGCCAGTAGTATTGGCAGGGGGCTAACTAACTATGGCTACACCTTC
.	TRBD1	TRBJ1-2	TRBV4-1	CASSPGGVYGYTF	TGCGCCAGCAGCCCAGGGGGTGTCTATGGCTACACCTTC
.	.	TRBJ2-5	TRBV4-3	CASSRRSQETQYF	TGCGCCAGCAGTCGCCGGTCCCAAGAGACCCAGTACTTC
.	TRBD1	TRBJ2-5	TRBV18	CASSAVGQGSETQYF	TGTGCCAGCTCAGCAGTGGGACAGGGGTCGGAGACCCAGTACTTC
.	TRBD1	TRBJ2-5	TRBV5-4	CASSPPGQQETQYF	TGTGCCAGCAGCCCCCCGGGACAGCAAGAGACCCAGTACTTC
.	TRBD2	TRBJ2-5	TRBV30	CAWSLGLAGYQETQYF	TGTGCCTGGAGTCTAGGACTAGCGGGGTACCAAGAGACCCAGTACTTC
.	.	TRBJ1-5	TRBV21-1	CASTLPFDRTHFTRNQPQHF	TGTGCCAGCACGCTTCCTTTTGACAGGACCCATTTCACCCGCAATCAGCCCCAGCATTTT
.	.	TRBJ2-3	TRBV7-2	CASSWGLDPDTQYF	TGTGCCAGCAGCTGGGGGCTCGATCCAGATACGCAGTATTTT
.	.	TRBJ1-1	TRBV9	CASSPKAEMGTEAFF	TGTGCCAGCAGCCCTAAGGCGGAAATGGGCACTGAAGCTTTCTTT
.	TRBD1	TRBJ1-2	TRBV30	CAYYRDRGTYTF	TGTGCCTATTACCGGGACAGGGGAACCTACACCTTC
.	.	TRBJ1-1	TRBV30	CAWSENSNTEAFF	TGTGCCTGGAGTGAAAACAGTAACACTGAAGCTTTCTTT
medium-sized	TRBD2	TRBJ2-3	TRBV2	CASKAIASGEESTDTQYF	TGTGCCAGCAAGGCGATAGCTAGCGGGGAAGAAAGCACAGATACGCAGTATTTT
.	TRBD2	TRBJ2-2	TRBV27	CASSPTSGGAGELFF	TGTGCCAGCAGTCCCACTAGCGGGGGGGCCGGGGAGCTGTTTTTT
.	.	TRBJ1-4	TRBV2	CASSEAAIWGGAEKLFF	TGTGCCAGCAGTGAAGCGGCAATTTGGGGTGGGGCTGAAAAACTGTTTTTT
.	.	TRBJ1-3	TRBV7-2	CASNIDSPPIYF	TGTGCCAGCAACATCGACAGTCCCCCCATATATTTT
.	TRBD1	TRBJ2-5	TRBV7-9	CASSFSMGQKETQYF	TGTGCCAGCAGCTTCTCTATGGGACAGAAAGAGACCCAGTACTTC
.	TRBD1	TRBJ2-2	TRBV6-5	CASSYLQGADGELFF	TGTGCCAGCAGTTACCTACAGGGGGCGGACGGGGAGCTGTTTTTT
many	TRBD2	TRBJ2-5	TRBV5-1	CASNVLAGYQETQYF	TGCGCCAGCAACGTACTAGCGGGGTACCAAGAGACCCAGTACTTC
.	TRBD1	TRBJ2-7	TRBV7-2	CASSSSGSGGNEQYF	TGTGCCAGCAGCTCCAGTGGGTCAGGGGGAAACGAGCAGTACTTC
.	.	TRBJ1-2	TRBV29-1	CSAGRGPDYGYTF	TGCAGCGCTGGGAGGGGACCCGACTATGGCTACACCTTC
.	TRBD1	TRBJ2-5	TRBV30	CAWSAGTGGAQTQYF	TGTGCCTGGAGTGCCGGGACAGGGGGCGCGCAGACCCAGTACTTC
.	TRBD2	TRBJ2-1	TRBV15	CATSAGGIVFYNEQFF	TGTGCCACCAGCGCGGGGGGGATCGTATTTTACAATGAGCAGTTCTTC
few	.	TRBJ1-3	TRBV11-2	CASSLVAGANTIYF	TGTGCCAGCAGCTTAGTCGCAGGGGCAAACACCATATATTTT
.	TRBD1	TRBJ2-2	TRBV7-3	CASSRRQGARFGELFF	TGTGCCAGCAGCCGCCGCCAGGGGGCTAGGTTCGGGGAGCTGTTTTTT
.	.	TRBJ2-5	TRBV7-2	CASSLWRAVRGQETQYF	TGTGCCAGCAGCCTCTGGAGGGCCGTTAGGGGACAAGAGACCCAGTACTTC